Listed here are 18 T cell receptor beta chains from one sample, sequenced in a study of blood T cell repertoires in COVID-19. Sequenced by immunoSEQ multiplex PCR; TCRdb stores in-frame clones only, minus some. The sample contains some 320,000 clones, around 84% of which appear only once. The sample taken for sequencing was PBMCs or T cells enriched from blood (not recorded which). The source of these receptors is a woman under 40 who had been exposed to COVID-19.

This chain links TRBV3-1 (or the pseudogene TRBV3-2) with TRBJ1-1; tentatively, D is TRBD1 (5 bases). The CDR3 has 12 residues. Germline V gene sequence: CDR1 LGHDT, CDR2 YNNKEL (reference sequence). Trimming left V 2 bases short and J 10 bases short, with 11 bases between. CDR3 sequence: CASSQPSQGAFF. In DNA, the CDR3 is TGTGCCAGCAGCCAACCTTCCCAGGGAGCTTTCTTT.

The chain is built from TRBV5-6 and TRBJ1-1, with D tentatively TRBD1 (6 bases). Trimming shortened V by 0 bases and J by 4 bases, and 10 bases separated the two germline ends. Germline V gene data show CDR1 as SGHDT and CDR2 as YYEEEE. The CDR3 covers 14 residues. The CDR3 coding sequence is TGTGCCAGCAGCTTGGAACAGGGTAGCACTGAAGCTTTCTTT. Its translation is CASSLEQGSTEAFF.

The genes are TRBV9 and TRBJ2-2; the D gene is possibly TRBD1 (5 bases). V shed 2 bases and J shed 4 bases, with 6 bases lying between them. The CDR3 consists of 13 residues. From germline, CDR1 is SGDLS and CDR2 YYNGEE. The DNA for the CDR3 is TGTGCCAGCAGCGTTGGGGCCACCGGGGAGCTGTTTTTT. It encodes CASSVGATGELFF.

The genes are TRBV4-1 and TRBJ2-1; D ambiguous. There are 13 residues in the CDR3. Germline-derived CDR1 and CDR2 are MGHRA and YSYEKL. Trimming took off 0 bases at V and 7 bases at J, with 7 bases between the two ends. The CDR3 sequence: CASSQELRNEQFF. CDR3 in DNA: TGCGCCAGCAGCCAAGAGTTGAGGAATGAGCAGTTCTTC.

The V gene is TRBV12-3 or TRBV12-4, the J gene TRBJ1-6; D not resolved. Trimming took off 6 bases at V and 9 bases at J, with 9 bases between the two ends. This CDR3 has 12 amino acids. DNA for the CDR3: TGTGCCAGCAGCGATAGTACTTCACCCCTCCACTTT. As protein: CASSDSTSPLHF.

The V and J genes are TRBV5-1 and TRBJ2-1; 9 nucleotides align to TRBD1. CDR3 length equals 17 residues. With 4 bases clipped from V and 1 base from J, the junction kept 9 bases outside the gene matches. Looked up from germline, CDR1 is SGHRS and CDR2 is YFSETQ. CDR3 coding DNA: TGCGCCAGCAGCATACGGACAGGGGCTACTTCCTACAATGAGCAGTTCTTC. Translating gives CASSIRTGATSYNEQFF.

This sequence joins TRBV5-1 and TRBJ1-1; D is ambiguous. V lost 3 bases, J lost 1 base, and 7 bases lay in between. Germline V lookup: CDR1 SGHRS, CDR2 YFSETQ. CDR3 length: 13 residues. The CDR3 nucleotides read TGCGCCAGCAGCTCCGACAAGAACACTGAAGCTTTCTTT. The encoded protein is CASSSDKNTEAFF.

The chain combines TRBV4-2 with TRBJ1-2; the match to TRBD1 covers 8 bases. Germline lookup yields CDR1 LGHNA and CDR2 YNFKEQ. V dropped 1 base and J dropped 5; count of bases not matched to a gene: 6. This CDR3 comprises 15 residues. CDR3 sequence reads: CASSQVSQGGYGYTF. The DNA for the CDR3 is TGTGCCAGCAGCCAAGTTTCACAGGGGGGTTATGGCTACACCTTC.

The V and J genes are TRBV10-3 and TRBJ2-7, with 11 bases lining up with TRBD2. CDR1 is ENHRY, CDR2 SYGVKD, per germline. The trim removed 10 bases at V and 3 bases at J, leaving 8 bases unmatched. This CDR3 is built from 14 residues. For the CDR3, the DNA is TGTGCCACCTGCCAGGGACTAGCGGACTACGAGCAGTACTTC. Translated: CATCQGLADYEQYF.

The chain has TRBV11-3 and TRBJ2-7; TRBD2 matches 10 bases. V shed 4 bases and J 3 bases; nucleotides not matched to a gene: 9. The CDR3 has 16 amino acids. Germline V gene data show CDR1 as SGHNT and CDR2 as YENEEA. The CDR3: CASSSPGLADYYEQYF. CDR3 nucleotide sequence: TGTGCCAGCAGCTCTCCCGGACTAGCGGATTACTACGAGCAGTACTTC.

The CDR3 sequence: CASSLLGTGFDYEQYF. CDR3 DNA sequence: TGTGCCAGCAGCTTACTGGGGACAGGCTTTGACTACGAGCAGTACTTC. This chain connects TRBV11-2 to TRBJ2-7, with TRBD1 identical over 8 bases. CDR1 is SGHAT and CDR2 is FQNNGV in the germline V gene. The CDR3 consists of 16 residues. V gave up 2 bases and J gave up 3 bases; unmatched junction bases: 9. Supplemented by reference TRBV11-2 and TRBJ2-7, the full variable domain reads EAGVAQSPRYKIIEKRQSVAFWCNPISGHATLYWYQQILGQGPKLLIQFQNNGVVDDSQLPKDRFSAERLKGVDSTLKIQPAKLEDSAVYLCASSLLGTGFDYEQYFGPGTRLTVT.

The chain joins TRBV30 to TRBJ1-4; possible D gene TRBD1, 6 bases. V lost 8 bases and J lost 6, with 10 bases in between. The CDR3 is 11 amino acids. Germline lookup yields CDR1 GTSNPN and CDR2 SVGIG (reference sequence). The CDR3 DNA sequence: TGTGCCGGGACAAATTATGAAAAACTGTTTTTT. It is translated as CAGTNYEKLFF.

The rearrangement joins TRBV30 to TRBJ2-1; 7 bases are shared with TRBD2. This CDR3 region has 15 residues. Per the germline V gene, CDR1 is GTSNPN and CDR2 is SVGIG (reference sequence). After removal of 2 bases from V and 0 bases from J, the junction contained 4 bases not matched to a gene. In nucleotides, the CDR3 is TGTGCCTGGAGTCTCGGCGGGAGCTCCTACAATGAGCAGTTCTTC. Residues: CAWSLGGSSYNEQFF. The full variable domain, rest sourced from reference TRBV30 and TRBJ2-1, is SQTIHQWPATLVQPVGSPLSLECTVEGTSNPNLYWYRQAAGRGLQLLFYSVGIGQISSEVPQNLSASRPQDRQFILSSKKLLLSDSGFYLCAWSLGGSSYNEQFFGPGTRLTVL.

The chain has TRBV27 and TRBJ2-1; TRBD2 matches 11 bases. Trimming took 2 bases from V and 9 from J; bases not matched to a gene: 12. Germline loops: CDR1 MNHEY, CDR2 SMNVEV (reference sequence). The CDR3 runs to 17 residues. The CDR3 DNA is TGTGCCAGCAGTTTAGCCTCACCGGGACTAGCGGCGGGTGAGCAGTTCTTC. Its protein product is CASSLASPGLAAGEQFF.

The chain employs TRBV2 and TRBJ2-3; D is unresolved. CDR3 length: 14 residues. V lost 6 bases to trimming and J lost 0 bases, with 10 bases between them. The germline V gene encodes CDR1 SNHLY and CDR2 FYNNEI. The CDR3 sequence is CASSVLFSTDTQYF. CDR3 nucleotides: TGTGCCAGCAGCGTCTTGTTTAGCACAGATACGCAGTATTTT.

This clone was recorded a few times. V is TRBV14 and J is TRBJ1-2; 7 positions match TRBD1. The CDR3 consists of 15 residues. CDR1 and CDR2 (germline): SGHDN, FVKESK. V dropped 5 bases and J dropped 1; count of bases not matched to a gene: 7. In nucleotides, the CDR3 is TGTGCCAGCAGCTACCAGGGACAGTATAACTATGGCTACACCTTC. It specifies CASSYQGQYNYGYTF.

This chain joins TRBV7-6 and TRBJ2-2; perhaps TRBD2 as D (6 bases). Trimming pared 1 base from V and 4 bases from J, leaving 13 bases between. The CDR3 is made up of 16 amino acids. Germline values: CDR1 SGHVS, CDR2 FNYEAQ. The CDR3: CASSLVPEGSTGELFF. Here the CDR3 DNA reads TGTGCCAGCAGCTTAGTTCCGGAGGGATCCACCGGGGAGCTGTTTTTT.

The V gene is TRBV28, the J gene TRBJ1-6; the match to TRBD1 covers 8 bases. With V trimmed by 5 bases and J by 8 bases, 8 bases remained unmatched. Germline V gene data show CDR1 as MDHEN and CDR2 as SYDVKM. The length of the CDR3 is 15 residues. CDR3 in amino acids: CASSRPTGVDSPLHF. DNA of the CDR3: TGTGCCAGCAGTCGACCGACAGGGGTTGATTCACCCCTCCACTTT.